The source of this T cell receptor beta chain is a study of CD8+CD57+ T cells in acquired aplastic anemia. The CDR3 sequence is 15 residues long. Germline V CDR1 and CDR2: SGHKS, YYEKEE (reference sequence). Trimming took 2 bases from V and 4 from J; bases not matched to a gene: 6. The authors sequenced patients whose flow cytometry had shown CD8+CD57+ cell expansion. Both TCR beta VDJ combination and CDR3 sequence profiling were carried out. Genomic DNA was the template for this profiling. TCRdb re-called the reads with MiXCR, one entry per CDR3 protein. Of approximately 470,000 distinct CDR3 sequences in the sample, over 25% were seen once.

Input material: sorted CD4+, CD8+, or CD8+CD57+ T cells (not recorded which) from PBMCs. This TCR was sampled from a human donor with aplastic anemia. The chain couples TRBV5-5 to TRBJ2-3; 8 bases align to TRBD1. In nucleotides, the CDR3 is TGTGCCAGCAGCTTTGGGGCAGGGGGCGCAGATACGCAGTATTTT. Its protein is CASSFGAGGADTQYF.